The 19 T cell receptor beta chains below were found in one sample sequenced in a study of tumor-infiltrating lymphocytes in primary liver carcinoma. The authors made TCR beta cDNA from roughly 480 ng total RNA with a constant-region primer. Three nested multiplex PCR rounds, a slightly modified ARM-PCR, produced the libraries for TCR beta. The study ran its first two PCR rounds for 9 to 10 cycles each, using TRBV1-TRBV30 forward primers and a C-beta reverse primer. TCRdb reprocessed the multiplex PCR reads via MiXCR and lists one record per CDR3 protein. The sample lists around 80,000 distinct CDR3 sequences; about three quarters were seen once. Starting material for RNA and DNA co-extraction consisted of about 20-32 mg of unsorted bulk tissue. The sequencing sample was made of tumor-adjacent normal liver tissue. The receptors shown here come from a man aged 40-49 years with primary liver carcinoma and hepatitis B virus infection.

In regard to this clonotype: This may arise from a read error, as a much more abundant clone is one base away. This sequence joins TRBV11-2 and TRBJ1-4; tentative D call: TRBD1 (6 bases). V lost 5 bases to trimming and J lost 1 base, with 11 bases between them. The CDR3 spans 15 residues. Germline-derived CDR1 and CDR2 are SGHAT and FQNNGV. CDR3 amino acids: CASSARTVTNEKLFF. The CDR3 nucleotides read TGTGCCAGCAGCGCCCGGACAGTAACTAATGAAAAACTGTTTTTT.

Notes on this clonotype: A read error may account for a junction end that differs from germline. As DNA, the CDR3 is TGCGCCAGCGGCGTGGGGACAGGGTCCTACGATGAGCAGTTCTTC. Translated, it gives CASGVGTGSYDEQFF. The chain combines TRBV5-1 with TRBJ2-1, with 9 bases matching TRBD1. The length of the CDR3 is 15 residues. CDR1 and CDR2 from the germline V gene are SGHRS and YFSETQ.

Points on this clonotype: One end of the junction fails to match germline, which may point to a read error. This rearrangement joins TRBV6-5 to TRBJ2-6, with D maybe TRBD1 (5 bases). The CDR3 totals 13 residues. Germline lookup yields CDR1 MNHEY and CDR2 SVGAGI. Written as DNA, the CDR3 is TGTGCCAGTAGGATGTCTGGGGCCAACGTCCAGACTTTC. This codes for CASRMSGANVQTF.

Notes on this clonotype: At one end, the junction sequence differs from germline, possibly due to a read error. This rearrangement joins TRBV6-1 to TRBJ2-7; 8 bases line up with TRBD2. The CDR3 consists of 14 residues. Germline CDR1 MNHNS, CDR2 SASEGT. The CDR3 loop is CASRPPGPAGDQCF. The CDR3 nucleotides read TGTGCCAGCAGGCCCCCCGGACCAGCGGGAGACCAGTGCTTC.

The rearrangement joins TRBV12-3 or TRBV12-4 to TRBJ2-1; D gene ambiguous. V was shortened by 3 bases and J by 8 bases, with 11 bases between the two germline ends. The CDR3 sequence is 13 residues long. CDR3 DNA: TGTGCCAGCAGTTTCCGTCGGTCGGATGAGCAGTTCTTC. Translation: CASSFRRSDEQFF.

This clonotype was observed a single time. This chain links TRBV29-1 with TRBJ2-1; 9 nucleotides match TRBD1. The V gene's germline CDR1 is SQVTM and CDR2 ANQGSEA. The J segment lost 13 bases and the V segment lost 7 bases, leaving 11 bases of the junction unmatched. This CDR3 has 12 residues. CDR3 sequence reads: CSARTGEAEQFF. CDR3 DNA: TGCAGCGCCAGGACAGGGGAGGCTGAACAGTTCTTC.

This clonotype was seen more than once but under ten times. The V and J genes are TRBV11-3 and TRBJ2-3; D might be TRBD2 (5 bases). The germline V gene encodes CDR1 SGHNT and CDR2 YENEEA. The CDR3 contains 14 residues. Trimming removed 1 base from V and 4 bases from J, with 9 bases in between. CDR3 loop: CASSLGRGSDTQYF. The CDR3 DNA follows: TGTGCCAGCAGCTTAGGCCGGGGATCAGATACGCAGTATTTT. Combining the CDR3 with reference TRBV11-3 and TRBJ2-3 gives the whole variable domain EAGVVQSPRYKIIEKKQPVAFWCNPISGHNTLYWYLQNLGQGPELLIRYENEEAVDDSQLPKDRFSAERLKGVDSTLKIQPAELGDSAVYLCASSLGRGSDTQYFGPGTRLTVL.

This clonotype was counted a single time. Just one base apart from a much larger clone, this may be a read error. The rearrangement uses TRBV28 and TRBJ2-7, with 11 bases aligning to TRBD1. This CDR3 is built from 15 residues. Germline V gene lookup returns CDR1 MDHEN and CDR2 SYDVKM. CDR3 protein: CASSPTGQGADDQYF. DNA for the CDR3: TGTGCCAGCAGTCCGACTGGACAGGGGGCGGACGATCAGTACTTC.

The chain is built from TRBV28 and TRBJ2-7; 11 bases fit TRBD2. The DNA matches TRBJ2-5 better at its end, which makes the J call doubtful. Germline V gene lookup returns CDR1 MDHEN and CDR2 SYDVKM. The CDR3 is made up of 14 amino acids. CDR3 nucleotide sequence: TGTGCCAGCAGTTTACTAGCGGGAGGAGAGACCCAGTACTTC. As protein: CASSLLAGGETQYF.

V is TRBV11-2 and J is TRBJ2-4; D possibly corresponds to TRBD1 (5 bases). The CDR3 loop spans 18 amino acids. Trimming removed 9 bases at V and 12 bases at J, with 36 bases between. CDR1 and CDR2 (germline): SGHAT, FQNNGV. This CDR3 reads CASSPTGASTVAKTTQYF. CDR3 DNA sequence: TGTGCCAGTAGCCCAACTGGGGCTTCCACGGTGGCCAAAACCACTCAGTACTTC.

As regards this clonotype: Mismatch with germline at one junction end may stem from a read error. CDR3 coding DNA: TGCGCCAACATTGCGGCGGGAGGCTCCTACGAGCTGTACTTC. Protein: CANIAAGGSYELYF. V usage is TRBV10-2 and J usage is TRBJ2-7; 8 bases are shared with TRBD2. CDR1 and CDR2 from the germline V gene are WSHSY and SAAADI. The CDR3 extends over 14 amino acids.

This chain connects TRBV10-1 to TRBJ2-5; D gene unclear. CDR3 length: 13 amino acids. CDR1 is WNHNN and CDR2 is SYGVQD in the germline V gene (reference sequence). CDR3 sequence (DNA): TGCACCAACAGTGATAACAGTAAAGAGACCCAGTACTTC. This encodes CTNSDNSKETQYF.

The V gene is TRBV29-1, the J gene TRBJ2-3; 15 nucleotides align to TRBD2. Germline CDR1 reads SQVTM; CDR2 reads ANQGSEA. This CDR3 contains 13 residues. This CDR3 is CSPGTSGRNTQYF. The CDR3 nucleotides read TGCAGTCCTGGGACTAGCGGGAGGAATACGCAGTATTTT.

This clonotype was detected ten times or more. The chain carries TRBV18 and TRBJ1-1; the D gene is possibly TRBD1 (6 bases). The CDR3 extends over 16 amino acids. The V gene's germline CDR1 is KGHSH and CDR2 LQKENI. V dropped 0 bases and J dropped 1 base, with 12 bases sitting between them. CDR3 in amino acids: CASSPPSRGSNTEAFF. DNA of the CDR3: TGTGCCAGCTCACCACCATCCAGGGGATCGAACACTGAAGCTTTCTTT.

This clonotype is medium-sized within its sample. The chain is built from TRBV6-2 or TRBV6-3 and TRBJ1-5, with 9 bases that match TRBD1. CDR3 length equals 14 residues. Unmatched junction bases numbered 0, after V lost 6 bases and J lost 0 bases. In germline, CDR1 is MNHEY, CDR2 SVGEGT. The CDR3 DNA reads TGTGCCAGCAGGGGACAGGGTAGCAATCAGCCCCAGCATTTT. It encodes CASRGQGSNQPQHF.

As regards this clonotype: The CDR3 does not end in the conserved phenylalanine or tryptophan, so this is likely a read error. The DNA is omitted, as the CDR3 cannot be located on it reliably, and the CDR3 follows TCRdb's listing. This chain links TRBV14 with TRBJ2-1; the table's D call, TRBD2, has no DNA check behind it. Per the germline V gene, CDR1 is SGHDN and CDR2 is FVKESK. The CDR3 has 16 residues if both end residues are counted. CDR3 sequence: CASSAAAGCVNNEQFL.

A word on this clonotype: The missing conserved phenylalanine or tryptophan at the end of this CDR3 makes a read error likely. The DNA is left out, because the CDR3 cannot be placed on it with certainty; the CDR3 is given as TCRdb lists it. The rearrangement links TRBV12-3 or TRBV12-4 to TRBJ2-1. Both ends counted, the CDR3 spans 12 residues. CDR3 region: CACSLEAVKGFI.

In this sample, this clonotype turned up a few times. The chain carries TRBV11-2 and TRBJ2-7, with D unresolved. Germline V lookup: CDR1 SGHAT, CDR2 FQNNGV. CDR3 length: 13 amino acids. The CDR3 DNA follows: TGTGCTAGTAGCTTCGGATGGGCTAGCGAGCAGTACTTC. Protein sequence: CASSFGWASEQYF.

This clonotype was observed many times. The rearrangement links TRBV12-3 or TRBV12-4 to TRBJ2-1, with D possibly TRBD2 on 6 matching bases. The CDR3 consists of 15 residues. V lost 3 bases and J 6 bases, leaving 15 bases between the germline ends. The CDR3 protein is CASSFPGSEGNEQFF. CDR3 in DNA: TGTGCCAGCAGTTTCCCCGGGAGTGAGGGCAATGAGCAGTTCTTC.